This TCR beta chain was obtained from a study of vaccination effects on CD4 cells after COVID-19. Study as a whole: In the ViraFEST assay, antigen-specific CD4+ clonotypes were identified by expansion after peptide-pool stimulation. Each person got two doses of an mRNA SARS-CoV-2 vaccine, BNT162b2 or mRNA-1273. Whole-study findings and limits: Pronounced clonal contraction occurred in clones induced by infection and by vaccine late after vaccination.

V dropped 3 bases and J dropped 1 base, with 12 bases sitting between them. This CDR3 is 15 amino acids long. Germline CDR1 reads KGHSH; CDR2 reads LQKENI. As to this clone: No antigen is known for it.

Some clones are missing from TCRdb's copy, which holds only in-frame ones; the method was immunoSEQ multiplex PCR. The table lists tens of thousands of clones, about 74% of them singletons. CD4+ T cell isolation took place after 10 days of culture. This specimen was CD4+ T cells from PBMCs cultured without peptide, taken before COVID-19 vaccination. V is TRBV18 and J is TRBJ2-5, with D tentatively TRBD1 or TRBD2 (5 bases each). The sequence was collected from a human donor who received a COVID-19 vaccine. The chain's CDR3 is CASSPMGRFQETQYF. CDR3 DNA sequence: TGTGCCAGCTCACCCATGGGACGGTTCCAAGAGACCCAGTACTTC.